The clone carrying this T cell receptor beta chain was picked up a small number of times. Antigen: not known. Clones were read by immunoSEQ multiplex PCR, and TCRdb kept only the in-frame ones, dropping some. The data show 6,000 to 7,000 clones, with around 68% seen just once and 15% to 25% held by the top ten. These data originate in a study of coeliac disease. Study-wide results and limits: Unbiased detection of gliadin-specific T cells was judged not feasible with this approach. Known gliadin-specific TRB sequences: about 55% of the 18 coeliac samples, only 1 of 6 controls.

Sequencing used one aliquot of roughly 510,000 cells per fraction. The V end was cut by 5 bases, the J end by 8 bases, with 19 bases between. This CDR3 is built from 16 residues. The germline V gene has CDR1 SEHNR and CDR2 FQNEAQ (reference sequence). The chain joins TRBV7-9 to TRBJ1-6; D is ambiguous. The TCR originated in a man in his 60s with celiac disease on a gluten-free diet. The source material was lymphocytes from the gut lamina propria. CDR3 coding DNA: TGTGCCAGCAGCCACACGGGCGGGCGCGCGGATTCACCCCTCCACTTT. Translation: CASSHTGGRADSPLHF.